This T cell receptor (beta chain) was observed in a study of shared clonotypes between healthy human individuals. Findings and caveats of the study: Non-shared clonotypes had lower generation probabilities than those shared by all four donors. A handful of donors showed sharing of around 5% of naive CD4 clonotypes.

Germline V gene data show CDR1 as SGHRS and CDR2 as YFSETQ. The CDR3 has 17 amino acids. The junction had 7 bases not matched to a gene; V was cut back by 1 base and J by 2 bases. Worth noting for this clone: Its target is unknown.

Measured with immunoSEQ multiplex PCR; TCRdb has only the in-frame clones, and not every one. The sample has about 380,000 clones, 95% to 97% seen once. The receptor's source is a man aged 25-40 years in good health. The chain couples TRBV5-1 to TRBJ2-3, with 10 bases that match TRBD2. Sequences were obtained from memory CD8+ T cells sorted from blood. Subset defined: CD45RO+ cells pooled with CCR7-negative TemRA cells. The chain's CDR3 is CASSLLPGLAYTDTQYF. The CDR3 nucleotides read TGCGCCAGCAGCTTGTTGCCGGGACTAGCGTACACAGATACGCAGTATTTT.